The 31 T cell receptor beta chains presented below share a single source sample, sequenced in a study of post-analysis software for immune sequencing data. What these receptors recognize is not known. Study-level findings and limits: Roughly 5 TRBV segments were significantly more frequent in patients than in controls. TRBV5-6, TRBV5-1 and TRBV20-1 were among these segments.

Unique molecular identifiers had been added to the TCR beta cDNA libraries. One entry per CDR3 protein results from TCRdb running MiXCR on the PCR reads. Of about 200,000 distinct CDR3 sequences listed, around 29% are singletons. Sequenced input: blood. Receptor source: a girl aged 2-17 years with multiple sclerosis.

This clonotype was observed at least ten times. The chain is built from TRBV20-1 and TRBJ2-1; D remains ambiguous. V was trimmed by 2 bases and J by 4 bases, leaving 24 bases between them. The CDR3 consists of 18 residues. Germline assignment: CDR1 DFQATT and CDR2 SNEGSKA (reference sequence). The CDR3 loop reads CSARPLLRAREKYNEQFF. CDR3 nucleotide sequence: TGCAGTGCTAGACCCCTCTTAAGAGCTAGAGAAAAATACAATGAGCAGTTCTTC.

The J gene is TRBJ2-5, the V gene TRBV5-1; weak D call: TRBD2 (6 bases). The V gene's germline CDR1 is SGHRS and CDR2 YFSETQ. V gave up 5 bases and J gave up 9 bases, with 14 bases separating them. CDR3 size: 12 residues. The chain's CDR3 is CASRRDSEAQYF. The CDR3 bases are TGCGCCAGCAGACGGGACTCCGAGGCCCAGTACTTC.

This clonotype was found many times. The chain couples TRBV20-1 to TRBJ1-1; TRBD1 agrees at 8 bases. The junction had 5 bases not matched to a gene; V was cut back by 0 bases and J by 2 bases. Per the germline V gene, CDR1 is DFQATT and CDR2 is SNEGSKA (reference sequence). The CDR3 length is 15 residues. The CDR3 region has the DNA TGCAGTGCTAGAGATCGGGGGACAGGAAACACTGAAGCTTTCTTT. This sequence encodes CSARDRGTGNTEAFF.

This clonotype occurred a few times. A read error may be the cause here, since a much bigger clone is one base away. The V call is TRBV20-1, the J call TRBJ2-7; D is tentatively TRBD1 or TRBD2 (7 bases each). Trimming shortened V by 5 bases and J by 7 bases, and 27 bases separated the two germline ends. CDR3 length equals 16 residues. CDR1 and CDR2 (germline): DFQATT, SNEGSKA (reference sequence). DNA of the CDR3: TGCAGTGCTCCCCGCAGGGGGAGGGAAGCGACCAATGAGCAGTACTTC. Translated, it gives CSAPRRGREATNEQYF.

This clonotype has only a few counts. The chain uses TRBV28 and TRBJ1-2; D uncertain. Germline V gives CDR1 MDHEN, CDR2 SYDVKM. The CDR3 is made up of 15 amino acids. Trimming pared 6 bases from V and 7 bases from J, leaving 21 bases between. The CDR3 region has the DNA TGTGCCAGCAGAGATCGTCTGGCCCAAAGAGGTGGCTACACCTTC. Encoded protein: CASRDRLAQRGGYTF.

The chain couples TRBV7-6 to TRBJ1-2, with no clear D. The length of the CDR3 is 14 residues. V was clipped by 1 base and J by 3 bases, with 9 bases between them. In germline, CDR1 is SGHVS, CDR2 FNYEAQ. DNA of the CDR3: TGTGCCAGCAGCTTAGTTTGGGCGGACTATGGCTACACCTTC. Its protein product is CASSLVWADYGYTF.

Only a few counts were recorded for this clonotype. This chain uses TRBV5-1 with TRBJ1-4; 7 bases match TRBD1. The V gene end was trimmed by 4 bases and the J gene end by 2 bases; junction bases not matched to a gene: 5. CDR3 length: 15 amino acids. Germline V lookup: CDR1 SGHRS, CDR2 YFSETQ. The CDR3 nucleotides are TGCGCCAGCAGCAAACAGGGGCGGACTAATGAAAAACTGTTTTTT. Encoded protein: CASSKQGRTNEKLFF.

This clonotype was seen more than once but under ten times. This rearrangement joins TRBV4-1 to TRBJ1-5, with 8 bases matching TRBD1. Per germline, CDR1 MGHRA and CDR2 YSYEKL. Unmatched junction bases numbered 10, after V lost 3 bases and J lost 3 bases. The CDR3 has 17 residues. This CDR3 reads CASSHRTGPLNNQPQHF. The CDR3 bases are TGCGCCAGCAGCCACCGGACAGGGCCCTTAAACAATCAGCCCCAGCATTTT.

The chain joins TRBV20-1 to TRBJ2-1; D is uncertain. Per germline, CDR1 DFQATT and CDR2 SNEGSKA (reference sequence). This CDR3 is 13 amino acids long. Trimming took 0 bases from V and 6 from J, leaving 9 bases between them. CDR3 loop: CSARDKPPNEQFF. The CDR3 DNA follows: TGCAGTGCTAGAGATAAGCCTCCCAATGAGCAGTTCTTC.

This clonotype was observed at least ten times. This CDR3 is CASSLAGDHYNSPLHF. CDR3 nucleotide sequence: TGTGCCAGCAGTTTAGCAGGGGACCACTATAATTCACCCCTCCACTTT. The chain has TRBV12-3 or TRBV12-4 and TRBJ1-6; D may be TRBD1 (5 bases). This CDR3 has 16 amino acids. V lost 0 bases and J lost 3, with 9 bases in between.

The sample holds a few counts of this clonotype. The gene calls are TRBV20-1 and TRBJ2-3; D might be TRBD1 (5 bases). The CDR3 has 13 residues. Germline CDR1 is DFQATT and CDR2 is SNEGSKA (reference sequence). With 3 bases removed from V and 6 bases from J, the gap between germline ends came to 13 bases. The CDR3: CSASRRDDDTQYF. The CDR3, as DNA: TGCAGTGCTAGTCGCAGGGATGATGATACGCAGTATTTT.

The genes are TRBV12-2 and TRBJ1-5; the D call in the table, TRBD1, was not verified against the DNA. TRBV12-2 is noted as a pseudogene. This CDR3 is 18 amino acids long. The CDR3 here is CASRLAMGNREGNQPQHF. CDR3 bases: TGTGCAAGTCGCTTAGCGATGGGGAACAGGGAGGGCAATCAGCCCCAGCATTTT.

This clonotype was counted only a few times. The J gene is TRBJ2-7, the V gene TRBV3-1; the D gene is possibly TRBD1 (6 bases). Per germline, CDR1 LGHDT and CDR2 YNNKEL (reference sequence). CDR3 length: 13 amino acids. Trimming left V 1 base short and J 5 bases short, with 9 bases between. The CDR3 region has the DNA TGTGCCAGCAGCCAAGGGTCAGGGGACGAGCAGTACTTC. This codes for CASSQGSGDEQYF.

The table lists this clonotype with a few counts. This sequence joins TRBV18 and TRBJ1-1, with 8 nucleotides matching TRBD1. The junction had 4 bases not matched to a gene; V was cut back by 3 bases and J by 4 bases. From germline, CDR1 is KGHSH and CDR2 LQKENI. This CDR3 region has 14 residues. CDR3 coding DNA: TGTGCCAGCTCACCCAGGACAGGGCCCACTGAAGCTTTCTTT. Translated: CASSPRTGPTEAFF.

This clonotype was observed a handful of times. This rearrangement joins TRBV5-1 to TRBJ1-1; D call uncertain. Trimming removed 0 bases from V and 3 bases from J, with 12 bases in between. The CDR3 consists of 15 residues. From germline, CDR1 is SGHRS and CDR2 YFSETQ. The CDR3 region is CASSLANGFDTEAFF. The CDR3 DNA sequence: TGCGCCAGCAGCTTGGCCAACGGGTTCGACACTGAAGCTTTCTTT.

This clonotype occurred many times. The chain uses TRBV5-1 and TRBJ1-1; D perhaps matches TRBD1 (5 bases). This CDR3 region has 12 residues. Germline CDR1 SGHRS, CDR2 YFSETQ. With 4 bases removed from V and 4 bases from J, the gap between germline ends came to 8 bases. CDR3 protein: CASSRDSTEAFF. The CDR3 DNA reads TGCGCCAGCAGCCGGGACTCCACTGAAGCTTTCTTT.

The rearrangement joins TRBV28 to TRBJ2-5, with 8 bases identical to TRBD1. CDR1 is MDHEN and CDR2 is SYDVKM in the germline V gene. This CDR3 region has 15 residues. V lost 4 bases to trimming and J lost 3 bases; unmatched junction nucleotides: 7. The CDR3 DNA reads TGTGCCAGCAGTTCTCGGGACAGGCGAAAAGAGACCCAGTACTTC. It specifies CASSSRDRRKETQYF.

This clonotype has ten or more counts. The gene calls are TRBV29-1 and TRBJ2-1; no clear D. Germline assignment: CDR1 SQVTM and CDR2 ANQGSEA. This CDR3 has 12 residues. The ends were cut back, 5 bases at V and 13 bases at J, with 18 bases in the middle. The CDR3 DNA reads TGCAGCGTTTCGACCCCGCCGGCAGGACAGTTCTTC. Its translation is CSVSTPPAGQFF.

This clonotype was counted at least ten times. The genes are TRBV20-1 and TRBJ2-5, with 8 bases matching TRBD2. The germline gives CDR1 DFQATT, CDR2 SNEGSKA (reference sequence). V was pared by 3 bases and J by 2 bases, with 2 bases of the junction left unmatched. CDR3 size: 13 residues. The CDR3 region has the DNA TGCAGTGCTAGTGTAGCGGGACAAGAGACCCAGTACTTC. As protein: CSASVAGQETQYF.

This clonotype was recorded at least ten times. The chain couples TRBV9 to TRBJ2-3, with D perhaps given as TRBD1 or TRBD2 (5 bases each). Germline loops: CDR1 SGDLS, CDR2 YYNGEE. This CDR3 contains 17 residues. V was shortened by 0 bases and J by 6 bases, with 20 bases between the two germline ends. In DNA, the CDR3 is TGTGCCAGCAGCGTAGAGGGTGGGGGTGTGTTTTCGGATACGCAGTATTTT. It yields the protein CASSVEGGGVFSDTQYF.

The chain recombines TRBV30 with TRBJ2-3; D perhaps matches TRBD2 (5 bases). The V gene's germline CDR1 is GTSNPN and CDR2 SVGIG (reference sequence). The CDR3 is 13 amino acids. Here the CDR3 reads CVLRVRGTDTQYF. CDR3 in DNA: TGTGTCTTGAGAGTACGAGGGACAGATACGCAGTATTTT.

This clonotype was seen at least ten times. The V and J genes are TRBV29-1 and TRBJ1-2; D is unresolved. V was trimmed by 7 bases and J by 4 bases, leaving 13 bases between them. The CDR3 extends over 12 amino acids. In germline, CDR1 is SQVTM, CDR2 ANQGSEA. In DNA, the CDR3 is TGCAGCGGCAGAAGTCGGGGCTATGGCTACACCTTC. Protein: CSGRSRGYGYTF.

The chain joins TRBV6-1 to TRBJ2-7; 9 bases map to TRBD1. Germline CDR1 and CDR2: MNHNS and SASEGT. Trimming at V came to 5 bases and at J to 2 bases, leaving 4 bases not matched to a gene. The CDR3 extends over 14 amino acids. The CDR3 nucleotides are TGTGCCAGCAGTCGACAGGGGGTTACCTACGAGCAGTACTTC. Amino acid sequence: CASSRQGVTYEQYF.

V is TRBV9 and J is TRBJ2-7; 11 bases agree with TRBD2. CDR3 length: 14 residues. V shed 0 bases, J shed 12 bases, and the junction held 8 bases outside the gene matches. Germline lookup yields CDR1 SGDLS and CDR2 YYNGEE. The CDR3 DNA reads as TGTGCCAGCAGCGTAGAGCCTAGCGGGGGGCCCTGGTACTTC. Translation: CASSVEPSGGPWYF.

The chain is built from TRBV12-3 or TRBV12-4 and TRBJ1-5; D is unclear. V was clipped by 2 bases and J by 6 bases, with 5 bases between them. The CDR3 totals 12 residues. Written as DNA, the CDR3 is TGTGCCAGCAGTTTACCCGGTCAGCCCCAGCATTTT. Its translation: CASSLPGQPQHF.

In this sample, this clonotype turned up many times. The chain couples TRBV10-3 to TRBJ2-7; 7 positions agree with TRBD1. The junction had 8 bases not matched to a gene; V was cut back by 3 bases and J by 6 bases. The CDR3 contains 14 residues. The germline CDR1 and CDR2 sequences are ENHRY and SYGVKD. CDR3 sequence reads: CAISDVGGRGEQYF. In DNA form, the CDR3 reads TGTGCCATCAGTGACGTAGGGGGCCGGGGCGAGCAGTACTTC.

The chain employs TRBV5-1 and TRBJ1-2; D may be TRBD1 (6 bases). V was shortened by 4 bases and J by 8 bases, with 24 bases between the two germline ends. CDR1 is SGHRS, CDR2 YFSETQ, per germline. The CDR3 runs to 16 residues. In DNA form, the CDR3 reads TGCGCCAGCAGCAGTCCAGCAACAGGGAGGGGTTGGGGCTACACCTTC. Its protein is CASSSPATGRGWGYTF.

This clonotype was picked up a small number of times. The rearrangement links TRBV20-1 to TRBJ2-7, with a tentative D call TRBD2 (5 bases). The germline V gene has CDR1 DFQATT and CDR2 SNEGSKA (reference sequence). V lost 5 bases and J 2 bases, leaving 19 bases between the germline ends. This CDR3 is 15 amino acids long. The CDR3 DNA is TGCAGTGCTCTTGATGGACTTCGAGGCACCTACGAGCAGTACTTC. Protein: CSALDGLRGTYEQYF.

In this sample, this clonotype turned up a few times. V gene TRBV2 combines with J gene TRBJ1-6; perhaps TRBD1 as D (5 bases). The V and J ends lost 6 bases and 0 bases respectively, with 12 bases between them. This CDR3 has 16 residues. Germline-derived CDR1 and CDR2 are SNHLY and FYNNEI. CDR3 in DNA: TGTGCCAGCAGGGACACAGTTAGCTCCTATAATTCACCCCTCCACTTT. It yields the protein CASRDTVSSYNSPLHF.

With respect to this clonotype: A read error may be the cause here, since a much bigger clone is one base away. CDR3 protein: CASSLDPGANVRTF. The CDR3 coding sequence is TGTGCCAGCAGCTTGGACCCAGGAGCCAACGTCCGGACTTTC. The gene calls are TRBV7-9 and TRBJ2-6; D is unresolved. The CDR3 loop spans 14 amino acids. In germline, CDR1 is SEHNR, CDR2 FQNEAQ (reference sequence). Combining the CDR3 with reference TRBV7-9 and TRBJ2-6 gives the whole variable domain DTGVSQNPRHKITKRGQNVTFRCDPISEHNRLYWYRQTLGQGPEFLTYFQNEAQLEKSRLLSDRFSAERPKGSFSTLEIQRTEQGDSAMYLCASSLDPGANVRTFGAGSRLTVL.

About this clonotype itself: With a much larger clone just one base away, this may be a read error. The chain couples TRBV7-8 to TRBJ2-1, with 9 bases that match TRBD1. The CDR3 is made up of 15 amino acids. CDR1 is SGHVS, CDR2 FQNEAQ, per germline. The CDR3 DNA is TGTGCCAGCAGCTCCTGGACAGGGGACTACGATGAGCAGTTCTTC. Translating gives CASSSWTGDYDEQFF.